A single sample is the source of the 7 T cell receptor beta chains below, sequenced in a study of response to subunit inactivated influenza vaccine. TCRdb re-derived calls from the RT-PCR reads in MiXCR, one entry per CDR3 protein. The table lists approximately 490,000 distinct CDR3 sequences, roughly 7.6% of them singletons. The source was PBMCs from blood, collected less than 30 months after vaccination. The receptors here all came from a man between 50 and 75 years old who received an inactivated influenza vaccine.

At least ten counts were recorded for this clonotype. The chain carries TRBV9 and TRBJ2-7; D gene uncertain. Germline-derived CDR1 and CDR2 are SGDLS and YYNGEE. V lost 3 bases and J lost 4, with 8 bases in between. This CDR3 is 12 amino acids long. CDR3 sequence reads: CASSATPYEQYF. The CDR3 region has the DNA TGTGCCAGCAGCGCTACTCCTTACGAGCAGTACTTC. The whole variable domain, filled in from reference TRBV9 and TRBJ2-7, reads DSGVTQTPKHLITATGQRVTLRCSPRSGDLSVYWYQQSLDQGLQFLIQYYNGEERAKGNILERFSAQQFPDLHSELNLSSLELGDSALYFCASSATPYEQYFGPGTRLTVT.

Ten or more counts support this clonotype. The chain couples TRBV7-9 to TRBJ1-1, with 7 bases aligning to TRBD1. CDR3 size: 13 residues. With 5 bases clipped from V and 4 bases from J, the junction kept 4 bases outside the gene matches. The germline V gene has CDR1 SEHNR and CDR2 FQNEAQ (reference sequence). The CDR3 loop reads CASSQPGGTEAFF. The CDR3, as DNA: TGTGCCAGCAGCCAGCCAGGGGGCACTGAAGCTTTCTTT.

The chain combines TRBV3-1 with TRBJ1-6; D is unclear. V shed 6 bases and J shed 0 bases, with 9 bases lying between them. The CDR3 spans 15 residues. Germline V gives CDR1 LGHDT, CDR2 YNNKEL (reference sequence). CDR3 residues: CASSGRSSYNSPLHF. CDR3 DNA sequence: TGTGCCAGCAGTGGGAGAAGCTCCTATAATTCACCCCTCCACTTT. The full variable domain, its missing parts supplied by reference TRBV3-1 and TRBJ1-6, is DTAVSQTPKYLVTQMGNDKSIKCEQNLGHDTMYWYKQDSKKFLKIMFSYNNKELIINETVPNRFSPKSPDKAHLNLHINSLELGDSAVYFCASSGRSSYNSPLHFGNGTRLTVT.

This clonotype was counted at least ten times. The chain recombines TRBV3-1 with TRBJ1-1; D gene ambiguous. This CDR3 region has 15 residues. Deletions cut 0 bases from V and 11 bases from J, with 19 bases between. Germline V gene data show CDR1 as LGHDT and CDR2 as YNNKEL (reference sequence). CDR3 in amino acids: CASSQDLTLSGGAFF. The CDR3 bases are TGTGCCAGCAGCCAAGATCTCACTTTGTCCGGAGGCGCTTTCTTT.

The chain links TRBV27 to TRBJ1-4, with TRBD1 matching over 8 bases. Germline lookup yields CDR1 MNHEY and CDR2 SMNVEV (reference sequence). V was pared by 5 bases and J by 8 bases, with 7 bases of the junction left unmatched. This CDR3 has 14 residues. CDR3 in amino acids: CASSLRGLGEKLFF. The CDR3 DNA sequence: TGTGCCAGCAGTCTCAGGGGGCTTGGCGAAAAACTGTTTTTT.

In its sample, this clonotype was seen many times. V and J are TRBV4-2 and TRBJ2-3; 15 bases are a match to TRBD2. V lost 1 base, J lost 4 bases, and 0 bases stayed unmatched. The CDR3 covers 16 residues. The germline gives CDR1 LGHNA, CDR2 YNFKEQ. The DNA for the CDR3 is TGTGCCAGCAGCCAAGGGACTAGCGGGGGGGCAGATACGCAGTATTTT. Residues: CASSQGTSGGADTQYF.

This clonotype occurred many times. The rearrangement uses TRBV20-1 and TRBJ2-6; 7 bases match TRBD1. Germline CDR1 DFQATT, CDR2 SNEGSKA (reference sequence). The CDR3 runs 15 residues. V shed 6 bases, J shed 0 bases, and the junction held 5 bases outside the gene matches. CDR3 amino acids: CSAGDSISGANVLTF. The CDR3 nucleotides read TGCAGTGCCGGGGACAGCATCTCTGGGGCCAACGTCCTGACTTTC.